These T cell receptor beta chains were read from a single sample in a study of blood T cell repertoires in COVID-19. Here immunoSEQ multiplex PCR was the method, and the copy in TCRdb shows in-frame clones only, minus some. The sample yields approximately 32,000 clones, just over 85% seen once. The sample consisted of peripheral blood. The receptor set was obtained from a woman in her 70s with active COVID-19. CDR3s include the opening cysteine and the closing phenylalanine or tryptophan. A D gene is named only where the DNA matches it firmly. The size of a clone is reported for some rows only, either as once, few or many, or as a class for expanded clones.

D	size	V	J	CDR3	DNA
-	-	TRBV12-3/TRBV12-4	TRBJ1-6	CASSPPYSPLHF	TGTGCCAGCAGTCCCCCATATTCACCCCTCCACTTT
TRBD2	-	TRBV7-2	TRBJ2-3	CASSPWTSGTDTQYF	TGTGCCAGCAGCCCCTGGACTAGCGGCACAGATACGCAGTATTTT
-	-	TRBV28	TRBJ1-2	CASSLYGQISNYGYTF	TGTGCCAGCAGTTTATATGGACAGATTTCTAACTATGGCTACACCTTC
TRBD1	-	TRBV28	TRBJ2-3	CASSLSGTGDERTDTQYF	TGTGCCAGCAGCTTATCCGGGACAGGGGACGAGCGCACAGATACGCAGTATTTT
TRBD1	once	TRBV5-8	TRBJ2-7	CASSLRQGQIHEQYF	TGTGCCAGCAGCTTGCGCCAGGGACAGATCCACGAGCAGTACTTC
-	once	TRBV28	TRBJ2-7	CASSLPGQHYEQYF	TGTGCCAGCAGTTTACCCGGACAGCACTACGAGCAGTACTTC
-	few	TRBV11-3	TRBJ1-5	CASSMTVNQPQHF	TGTGCCAGCAGCATGACAGTTAATCAGCCCCAGCATTTT
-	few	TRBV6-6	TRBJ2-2	CASRSTRSNTGELFF	TGTGCCAGCAGGTCCACTAGGTCGAACACCGGGGAGCTGTTTTTT
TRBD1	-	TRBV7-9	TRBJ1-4	CASSLQGADEKLFF	TGTGCCAGCAGCTTACAGGGGGCGGATGAAAAACTGTTTTTT
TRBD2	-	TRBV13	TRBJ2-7	CASSLLAGANEQYF	TGTGCCAGCAGTCTCCTAGCGGGGGCCAACGAGCAGTACTTC
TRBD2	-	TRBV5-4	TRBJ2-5	CASSPGLAGVVDQYF	TGTGCCAGCAGCCCCGGACTAGCGGGGGTTGTGGACCAGTACTTC
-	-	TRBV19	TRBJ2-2	CASSRRDTGELFF	TGTGCCAGTAGTCGAAGAGACACCGGGGAGCTGTTTTTT
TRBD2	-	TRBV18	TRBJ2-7	CASSSGGGSYEQYF	TGTGCCAGCTCATCCGGGGGGGGCTCCTACGAGCAGTACTTC
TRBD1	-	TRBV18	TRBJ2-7	CASSYQGQGSSYEQYF	TGTGCCAGCTCATACCAGGGACAGGGGAGCTCCTACGAGCAGTACTTC
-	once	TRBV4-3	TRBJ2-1	CPPSQEGGGYYNEQFF	TGCCCCCCCAGCCAAGAAGGGGGGGGGTACTACAATGAGCAGTTCTTC
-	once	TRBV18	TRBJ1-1	CASSPRQDGTEAFF	TGTGCCAGCTCACCACGGCAGGATGGGACTGAAGCTTTCTTT
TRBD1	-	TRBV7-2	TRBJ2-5	CASSTYRGVETQYF	TGTGCCAGCAGCACCTACAGGGGGGTAGAGACCCAGTACTTC
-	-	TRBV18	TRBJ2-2	CASSPGAANTGELFF	TGTGCCAGCTCACCAGGAGCCGCGAACACCGGGGAGCTGTTTTTT
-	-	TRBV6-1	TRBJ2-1	CASSGLGLADYNEQFF	TGTGCCAGCAGTGGCCTCGGGCTAGCAGACTACAATGAGCAGTTCTTC
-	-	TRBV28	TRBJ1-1	CASSLAGAAFF	TGTGCCAGCAGTTTAGCAGGGGCGGCTTTCTTT
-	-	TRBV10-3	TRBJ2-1	CAISESSLLLSSNEQFF	TGTGCCATCAGTGAGTCGAGTCTGCTACTATCGAGCAATGAGCAGTTCTTC
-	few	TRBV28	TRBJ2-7	CASSFVGTPYEQYF	TGTGCCAGCAGTTTTGTCGGGACACCCTACGAGCAGTACTTC
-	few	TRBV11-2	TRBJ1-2	CASSFGGAGAGYTF	TGTGCCAGCAGCTTTGGGGGGGCGGGAGCTGGCTACACCTTC
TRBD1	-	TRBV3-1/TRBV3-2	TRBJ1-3	CASSQDRGPGNTIYF	TGTGCCAGCAGCCAAGACAGGGGGCCGGGAAACACCATATATTTT
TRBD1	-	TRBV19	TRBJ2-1	CASRDRGRDEQFF	TGTGCCAGTAGAGACAGGGGGCGGGATGAGCAGTTCTTC
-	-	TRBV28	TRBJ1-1	CASSLGQKYNTEAFF	TGTGCCAGCAGTTTGGGGCAGAAATACAACACTGAAGCTTTCTTT
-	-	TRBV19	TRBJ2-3	CASSPWGPASTDTQYF	TGTGCCAGTAGTCCCTGGGGGCCAGCTAGCACAGATACGCAGTATTTT
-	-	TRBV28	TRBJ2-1	CASSFGLVNEQFF	TGTGCCAGCAGTTTTGGCCTCGTTAATGAGCAGTTCTTC
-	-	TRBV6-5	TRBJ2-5	CASRIQGRETQYF	TGTGCCAGCAGGATCCAGGGTAGAGAGACCCAGTACTTC
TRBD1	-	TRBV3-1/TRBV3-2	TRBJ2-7	CASSQGGDRGYEQYF	TGTGCCAGCAGCCAAGGAGGGGACAGGGGGTACGAGCAGTACTTC
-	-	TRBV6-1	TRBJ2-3	CASSEETMVTQYF	TGTGCCAGCAGTGAAGAAACTATGGTTACGCAGTATTTT
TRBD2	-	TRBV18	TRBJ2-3	CASSPPGTSGGTDTQYF	TGTGCCAGCTCACCACCGGGGACTAGCGGGGGCACAGATACGCAGTATTTT
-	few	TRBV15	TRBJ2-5	CATSRDPRETQYF	TGTGCCACCAGCAGAGACCCGCGAGAGACCCAGTACTTC
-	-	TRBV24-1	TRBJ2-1	CATRHGGDNEQFF	TGTGCCACCAGGCACGGAGGGGACAATGAGCAGTTCTTC
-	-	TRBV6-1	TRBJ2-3	CASSEPGLVTDTQYF	TGTGCCAGCAGTGAACCGGGACTGGTAACAGATACGCAGTATTTT
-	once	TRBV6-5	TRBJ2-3	CASSSGGRGTDTQYF	TGTGCCAGCAGTTCGGGGGGCCGAGGCACAGATACGCAGTATTTT
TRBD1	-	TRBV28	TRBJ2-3	CASSFKGLLGDRDTDTQYF	TGTGCCAGCAGTTTTAAAGGTTTATTAGGGGACAGAGACACAGATACGCAGTATTTT
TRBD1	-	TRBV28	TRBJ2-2	CASSLYGDREGGELFF	TGTGCCAGCAGTTTATATGGGGACAGGGAGGGCGGGGAGCTGTTTTTT
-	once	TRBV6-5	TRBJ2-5	CASGLQGGLVETQYF	TGTGCCAGCGGCCTACAGGGTGGTTTGGTGGAGACCCAGTACTTC
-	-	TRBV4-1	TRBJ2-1	CASSRYSSVSSYNEQFF	TGCGCCAGCAGCCGATATTCTAGCGTGAGCTCCTACAATGAGCAGTTCTTC
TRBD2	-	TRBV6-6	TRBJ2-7	CASSDSGGGDEQYF	TGTGCCAGCAGTGATAGCGGGGGGGGCGACGAGCAGTACTTC
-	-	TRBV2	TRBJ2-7	CASSNGPGGQQYF	TGTGCCAGCAGTAACGGACCCGGGGGACAGCAGTACTTC
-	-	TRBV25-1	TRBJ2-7	CASSRAGTSSHQDEQYF	TGTGCCAGCAGCCGAGCTGGTACGAGCAGCCATCAGGACGAGCAGTACTTC
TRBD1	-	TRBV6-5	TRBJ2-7	CASRGAGTGFWEQYF	TGTGCCAGCAGAGGGGCCGGGACAGGATTCTGGGAGCAGTACTTC
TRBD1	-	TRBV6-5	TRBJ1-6	CASSRQGDGSPLHF	TGTGCCAGCAGTCGACAGGGGGACGGTTCACCCCTCCACTTT
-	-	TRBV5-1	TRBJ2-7	CASSPGHPRSYEQYF	TGCGCCAGCAGCCCAGGACACCCTAGATCCTACGAGCAGTACTTC
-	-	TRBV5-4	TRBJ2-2	CASSLGVLDTGELFF	TGTGCCAGCAGCCTCGGAGTTTTGGACACCGGGGAGCTGTTTTTT
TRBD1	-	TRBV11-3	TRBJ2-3	CASSLYYRGLQDTQYF	TGTGCCAGCAGCTTATATTACAGGGGATTGCAAGATACGCAGTATTTT
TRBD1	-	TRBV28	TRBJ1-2	CASSFDRDAFGYGYTF	TGTGCCAGCAGTTTTGACAGGGACGCTTTTGGCTATGGCTACACCTTC
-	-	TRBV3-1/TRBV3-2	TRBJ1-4	CASSLTREKLFF	TGTGCCAGCAGCCTCACTCGGGAAAAACTGTTTTTT
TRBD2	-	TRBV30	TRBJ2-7	CAWRKAGIGEQYF	TGTGCCTGGAGGAAAGCGGGGATTGGCGAGCAGTACTTC